This T cell receptor (beta chain) was recorded in a study of shared clonotypes between healthy human individuals. TCRdb keeps only in-frame clones here, not all; method: immunoSEQ multiplex PCR. The sample lists roughly 480,000 clones; around three quarters were seen once. This CDR3 is 13 amino acids long. Germline-derived CDR1 and CDR2 are SQVTM and ANQGSEA. V trimming: 6 bases; J trimming: 6 bases; junction bases outside the gene matches: 4. The material sequenced was PBMCs. V and J are TRBV29-1 and TRBJ2-2, with 10 bases fitting TRBD2. The receptor was derived from a woman aged 40 to 50 in good health. Some clones in this sample may be carry-over from other donors' samples. The CDR3 coding sequence is TGCAGCGTCAGCGGGAGGGCCGCCGGGGAGCTGTTTTTT. Translating it yields CSVSGRAAGELFF.